This T cell receptor (beta chain) was obtained from a study of T-cell reconstitution after alpha-beta-depleted transplantation in children. The CDR3 loop spans 14 amino acids. V was clipped by 1 base and J by 5 bases, with 9 bases between them. CDR1 is MGHRA, CDR2 YSYEKL, per germline. Study-wide findings and caveats: The origin of alpha-beta T cells about two months after transplant was reportedly several hundred expanded graft clones.

This clonotype was recorded a few times. Its antigen is still unknown. The TCRbeta library was prepared with unique molecular identifiers. In TCRdb, the PCR reads were re-called with MiXCR into one record per CDR3 protein. The sample holds about 240,000 distinct CDR3 sequences; roughly a quarter are singletons and the top ten take roughly 2.6%. The source material was PBMCs, sampled before TCRalphabeta/CD19-depleted stem cell transplant. This receptor was taken from a girl aged 2-10 years with Fanconi anemia, due to receive a stem cell transplant. The J gene is TRBJ1-5, the V gene TRBV4-1, with D hard to call. Written as DNA, the CDR3 is TGCGCCAGCAGCCAAGCGACATCCTATCAGCCCCAGCATTTT. Protein sequence: CASSQATSYQPQHF.